These 21 T cell receptor beta chains came from one sample sequenced in a study of blood T cell repertoires in COVID-19. Sequencing used immunoSEQ multiplex PCR; TCRdb keeps in-frame clones, though not all of them. The data show around 160,000 clones, 80% seen once. Source material: PBMCs or T cells enriched from blood (not recorded which). These receptors originate from a woman aged 55-70 years who had recovered from COVID-19.

J is TRBJ1-1 and V is TRBV5-1; D uncertain. The CDR3 runs to 14 residues. V lost 0 bases and J lost 1, with 7 bases in between. Germline V CDR1 and CDR2: SGHRS, YFSETQ. The CDR3, as DNA: TGCGCCAGCAGCTTGGGAACTTCGAACACTGAAGCTTTCTTT. It is translated as CASSLGTSNTEAFF.

In the case of this clone: Other DNA sequences in the sample encode the same CDR3. The chain combines TRBV15 with TRBJ2-7, with 7 bases fitting TRBD2. V was clipped by 3 bases and J by 4 bases; unmatched bases: 6. Germline assignment: CDR1 LNHNV and CDR2 YYDKDF (reference sequence). CDR3 length equals 14 residues. CDR3 sequence (DNA): TGTGCCACCAGCAGGGCGGGAGTTGAGTACGAGCAGTACTTC. It encodes CATSRAGVEYEQYF.

CDR3 bases: TGTGCCAGCAGGGAACAGGGGTCCCTCAATGAGCAGTTCTTC. It yields the protein CASREQGSLNEQFF. V gene TRBV4-2 combines with J gene TRBJ2-1, with 7 bases fitting TRBD1. This CDR3 spans 14 amino acids. Germline values: CDR1 LGHNA, CDR2 YNFKEQ. Unmatched junction bases numbered 8, after V lost 6 bases and J lost 6 bases.

The CDR3 reads CASSETGQGNTEAFF. DNA for the CDR3: TGTGCCAGCAGCGAGACGGGACAGGGGAACACTGAAGCTTTCTTT. V gene TRBV9 combines with J gene TRBJ1-1, with 9 nucleotides matching TRBD1. The CDR3 extends over 15 amino acids. The germline V gene has CDR1 SGDLS and CDR2 YYNGEE. The trim removed 3 bases at V and 1 base at J, leaving 4 bases unmatched.

The chain recombines TRBV9 with TRBJ1-2; the match to TRBD1 covers 7 bases. Trimming cost V 3 bases and J 3 bases; bases outside gene matches: 5. Germline loops: CDR1 SGDLS, CDR2 YYNGEE. CDR3 length: 14 amino acids. In nucleotides, the CDR3 is TGTGCCAGCAGCGGAGGGGGCCGTGACTATGGCTACACCTTC. Translating gives CASSGGGRDYGYTF.

This chain uses TRBV5-1 with TRBJ1-1; tentatively, D is TRBD1 (5 bases). The germline V gene encodes CDR1 SGHRS and CDR2 YFSETQ. The CDR3 runs to 14 residues. Between the trimmed V and J ends, which lost 4 bases and 4 bases, there was a span of 14 bases. DNA for the CDR3: TGCGCCAGCAGCGGGGAAGGGGTGCGCACTGAAGCTTTCTTT. Its protein is CASSGEGVRTEAFF.

The chain links TRBV4-1 to TRBJ1-4, with 9 bases that match TRBD1. The junction had 2 bases not matched to a gene; V was cut back by 3 bases and J by 6 bases. From germline, CDR1 is MGHRA and CDR2 YSYEKL. This CDR3 has 14 residues. CDR3 region: CASSQRTGDEKLFF. The CDR3 nucleotides read TGCGCCAGCAGCCAGCGGACAGGGGATGAAAAACTGTTTTTT.

V and J are TRBV11-2 and TRBJ2-1; a possible D gene is TRBD1 (5 bases). The CDR3 is 16 amino acids. Deletions cut 3 bases from V and 0 bases from J, with 12 bases between. Germline CDR1 and CDR2: SGHAT and FQNNGV. The CDR3 reads CASSLGQGSSYNEQFF. In DNA, the CDR3 is TGTGCCAGCAGCTTGGGGCAGGGTAGCTCCTACAATGAGCAGTTCTTC.

The chain uses TRBV6-1 and TRBJ2-5; TRBD2 aligns across 8 bases. CDR1 is MNHNS, CDR2 SASEGT, per germline. V trimming: 4 bases; J trimming: 5 bases; junction bases outside the gene matches: 12. This CDR3 has 16 residues. This CDR3 reads CASSAWTGLAGETQYF. CDR3 sequence (DNA): TGTGCCAGCAGTGCCTGGACCGGACTAGCCGGTGAGACCCAGTACTTC.

V usage is TRBV4-1 and J usage is TRBJ1-4; TRBD1 matches at 9 bases. Trimming removed 3 bases from V and 7 bases from J; junction bases left unmatched: 3. This CDR3 comprises 14 residues. CDR1 MGHRA and CDR2 YSYEKL come from the germline V gene. CDR3 nucleotides: TGCGCCAGCAGCCAGACAGGGGGTGGTGAAAAACTGTTTTTT. Protein sequence: CASSQTGGGEKLFF.

The J gene is TRBJ1-4, the V gene TRBV5-1, with TRBD1 matching over 8 bases. Germline V lookup: CDR1 SGHRS, CDR2 YFSETQ. The CDR3 contains 16 residues. J gave up 8 bases and V 0 bases, and 9 bases lay outside the gene matches. CDR3 DNA: TGCGCCAGCAGCTTGGAGGCAGGGGGCGCGGGAGAAAAACTGTTTTTT. Its translation is CASSLEAGGAGEKLFF.

The V call is TRBV24-1, the J call TRBJ2-5; 8 nucleotides line up with TRBD1. The V and J ends lost 5 bases and 6 bases, in that order; junction bases with no gene match: 7. This CDR3 is 14 amino acids long. Germline assignment: CDR1 KGHDR and CDR2 SFDVKD. The CDR3 bases are TGTGCCACCAGTGGGCAGGGGGCCGTGAAGACCCAGTACTTC. This encodes CATSGQGAVKTQYF.

The gene calls are TRBV28 and TRBJ1-3, with TRBD1 as a possible D gene (6 bases). CDR3 length equals 15 residues. Germline V gene lookup returns CDR1 MDHEN and CDR2 SYDVKM. Deletions cut 6 bases from V and 4 bases from J, with 16 bases between. The CDR3 DNA is TGTGCCAGCAGCTTGGGGGGGGCGCCGGGAAACACCATATATTTT. Protein: CASSLGGAPGNTIYF.

In the case of this clone: The sample contains more than one DNA sequence encoding this CDR3. The V gene is TRBV18, the J gene TRBJ2-5; a possible D gene is TRBD1 (6 bases). V was pared by 3 bases and J by 2 bases, with 7 bases between. Germline CDR1 reads KGHSH; CDR2 reads LQKENI. The length of the CDR3 is 13 residues. CDR3 coding DNA: TGTGCCAGCTCACCTGGGACACAAGAGACCCAGTACTTC. Residues: CASSPGTQETQYF.

V is TRBV18 and J is TRBJ1-1; D possibly corresponds to TRBD1 (5 bases). The CDR3 is made up of 15 amino acids. Trimming took off 3 bases at V and 2 bases at J, with 13 bases between the two ends. Per germline, CDR1 KGHSH and CDR2 LQKENI. DNA of the CDR3: TGTGCCAGCTCACCTGGAGGGGCCCGCAACACTGAAGCTTTCTTT. Protein sequence: CASSPGGARNTEAFF. The full variable domain, its missing parts supplied by reference TRBV18 and TRBJ1-1, is NAGVMQNPRHLVRRRGQEARLRCSPMKGHSHVYWYRQLPEEGLKFMVYLQKENIIDESGMPKERFSAEFPKEGPSILRIQQVVRGDSAAYFCASSPGGARNTEAFFGQGTRLTVV.

This clone occurred a few times. The chain joins TRBV12-3 or TRBV12-4 to TRBJ1-1; TRBD1 matches at 7 bases. Trimming removed 7 bases from V and 7 bases from J; junction bases left unmatched: 9. There are 13 residues in the CDR3. CDR3 sequence: CASIRQGLGEAFF. The CDR3, as DNA: TGTGCCAGCATTAGACAGGGATTAGGTGAAGCTTTCTTT.

This clone came up once. The J gene is TRBJ2-7, the V gene TRBV7-2; TRBD2 matches at 12 bases. The CDR3 is 16 residues long. Unmatched junction bases numbered 5, after V lost 5 bases and J lost 0 bases. Germline CDR1 and CDR2: SGHTA and FQGNSA. The DNA for the CDR3 is TGTGCCAGCAGCCAGACTAGCGGGGGCCTCTCCTACGAGCAGTACTTC. As protein: CASSQTSGGLSYEQYF.

This chain joins TRBV2 and TRBJ1-2; perhaps TRBD1 as D (6 bases). This CDR3 is built from 13 residues. Per germline, CDR1 SNHLY and CDR2 FYNNEI. Trimming pared 4 bases from V and 7 bases from J, leaving 13 bases between. CDR3 region: CASSGAGVGGYTF. The CDR3 DNA reads TGTGCCAGCAGTGGCGCAGGGGTAGGTGGCTACACCTTC.

The chain uses TRBV4-1 and TRBJ1-4; D gene uncertain. The CDR3 sequence is 15 residues long. Trimming left V 3 bases short and J 5 bases short, with 13 bases between. Germline V CDR1 and CDR2: MGHRA, YSYEKL. CDR3: CASSQRVEGNEKLFF. CDR3 sequence (DNA): TGCGCCAGCAGCCAGCGGGTGGAAGGGAATGAAAAACTGTTTTTT.

The rearrangement uses TRBV18 and TRBJ1-3; D gene ambiguous. Trimming took 6 bases from V and 0 from J, leaving 15 bases between them. This CDR3 contains 16 residues. Germline V gene lookup returns CDR1 KGHSH and CDR2 LQKENI. CDR3 DNA sequence: TGTGCCAGCTCCCCTATTCCGCCGAGCTCTGGAAACACCATATATTTT. It specifies CASSPIPPSSGNTIYF.

The V and J genes are TRBV12-2 and TRBJ2-3; the table names TRBD2, a call not compared with the DNA. TRBV12-2 is classified as a pseudogene. The CDR3 sequence is 14 residues long. In DNA form, the CDR3 reads TGTGCAAGTCGCTTAGTTCCTAGCCCAGATACGCAGTATTTT. Translated: CASRLVPSPDTQYF.